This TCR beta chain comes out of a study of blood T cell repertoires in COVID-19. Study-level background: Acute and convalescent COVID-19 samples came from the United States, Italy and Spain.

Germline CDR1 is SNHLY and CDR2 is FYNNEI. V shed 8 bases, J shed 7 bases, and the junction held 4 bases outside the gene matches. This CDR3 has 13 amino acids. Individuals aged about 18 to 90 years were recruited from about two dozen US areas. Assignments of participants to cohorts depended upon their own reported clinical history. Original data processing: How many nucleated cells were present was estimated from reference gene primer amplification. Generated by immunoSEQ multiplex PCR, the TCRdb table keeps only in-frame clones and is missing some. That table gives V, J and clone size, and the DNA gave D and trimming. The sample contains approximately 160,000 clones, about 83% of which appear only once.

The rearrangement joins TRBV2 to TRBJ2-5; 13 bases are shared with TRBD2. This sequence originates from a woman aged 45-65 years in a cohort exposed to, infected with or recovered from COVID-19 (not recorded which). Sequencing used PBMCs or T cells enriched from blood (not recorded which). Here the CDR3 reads CASGLAGDTTQYF. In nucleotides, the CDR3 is TGTGCCAGCGGACTAGCGGGGGATACGACCCAGTACTTC.